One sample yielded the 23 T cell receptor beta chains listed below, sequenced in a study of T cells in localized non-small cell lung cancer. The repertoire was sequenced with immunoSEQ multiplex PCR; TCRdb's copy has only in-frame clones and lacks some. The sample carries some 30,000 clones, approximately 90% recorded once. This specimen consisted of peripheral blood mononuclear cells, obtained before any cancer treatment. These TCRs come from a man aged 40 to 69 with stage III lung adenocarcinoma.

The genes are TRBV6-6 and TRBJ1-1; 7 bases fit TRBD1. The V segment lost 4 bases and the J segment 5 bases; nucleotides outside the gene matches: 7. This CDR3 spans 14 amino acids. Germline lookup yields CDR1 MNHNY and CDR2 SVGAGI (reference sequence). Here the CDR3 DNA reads TGTGCCAGCAGTTTGAGAGACAGGGCTACTGAAGCTTTCTTT. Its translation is CASSLRDRATEAFF.

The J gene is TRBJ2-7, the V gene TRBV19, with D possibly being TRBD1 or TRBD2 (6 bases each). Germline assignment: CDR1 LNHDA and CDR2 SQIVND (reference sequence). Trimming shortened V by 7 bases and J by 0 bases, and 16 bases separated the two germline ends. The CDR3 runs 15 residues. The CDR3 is CASTLRGGSSYEQYF. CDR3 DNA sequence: TGTGCCAGTACCCTAAGAGGGGGGAGCTCCTACGAGCAGTACTTC.

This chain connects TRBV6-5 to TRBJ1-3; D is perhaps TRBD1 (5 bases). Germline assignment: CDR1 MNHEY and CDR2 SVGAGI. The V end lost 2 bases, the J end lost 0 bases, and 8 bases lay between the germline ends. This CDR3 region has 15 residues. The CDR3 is CASSYQGNSGNTIYF. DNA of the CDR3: TGTGCCAGCAGTTACCAGGGCAACTCTGGAAACACCATATATTTT.

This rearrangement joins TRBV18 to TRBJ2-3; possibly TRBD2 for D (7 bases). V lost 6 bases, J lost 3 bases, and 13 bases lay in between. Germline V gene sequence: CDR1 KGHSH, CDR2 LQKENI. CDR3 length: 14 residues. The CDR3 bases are TGTGCCAGCTCTGGGGGGGCTCCAACAGATACGCAGTATTTT. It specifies CASSGGAPTDTQYF.

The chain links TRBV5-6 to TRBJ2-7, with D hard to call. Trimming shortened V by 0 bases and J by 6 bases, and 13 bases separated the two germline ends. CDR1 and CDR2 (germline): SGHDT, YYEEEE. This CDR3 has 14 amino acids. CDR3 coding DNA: TGTGCCAGCAGCTTGGGACGGGTCTCAGGCGAGCAGTACTTC. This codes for CASSLGRVSGEQYF.

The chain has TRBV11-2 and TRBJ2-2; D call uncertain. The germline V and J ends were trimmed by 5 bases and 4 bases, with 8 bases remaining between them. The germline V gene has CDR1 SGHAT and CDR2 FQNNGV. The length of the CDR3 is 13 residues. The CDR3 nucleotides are TGTGCCAGCAGCCGTCAAGGCACCGGGGAGCTGTTTTTT. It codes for CASSRQGTGELFF.

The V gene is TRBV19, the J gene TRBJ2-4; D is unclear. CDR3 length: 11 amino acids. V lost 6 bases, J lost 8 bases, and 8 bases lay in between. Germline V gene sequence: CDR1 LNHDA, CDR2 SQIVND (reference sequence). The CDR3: CASRQYDIQYF. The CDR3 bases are TGTGCCAGTAGACAATATGACATTCAGTACTTC. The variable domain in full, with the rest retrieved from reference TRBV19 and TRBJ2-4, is DGGITQSPKYLFRKEGQNVTLSCEQNLNHDAMYWYRQDPGQGLRLIYYSQIVNDFQKGDIAEGYSVSREKKESFPLTVTSAQKNPTAFYLCASRQYDIQYFGAGTRLSVL.

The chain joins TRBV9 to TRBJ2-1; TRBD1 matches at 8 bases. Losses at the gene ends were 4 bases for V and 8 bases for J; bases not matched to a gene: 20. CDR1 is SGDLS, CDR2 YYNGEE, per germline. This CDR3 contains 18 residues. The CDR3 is CASSSPLVAGGVGDEQFF. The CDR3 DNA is TGTGCCAGCAGCTCCCCCTTGGTGGCAGGGGGCGTTGGGGATGAGCAGTTCTTC.

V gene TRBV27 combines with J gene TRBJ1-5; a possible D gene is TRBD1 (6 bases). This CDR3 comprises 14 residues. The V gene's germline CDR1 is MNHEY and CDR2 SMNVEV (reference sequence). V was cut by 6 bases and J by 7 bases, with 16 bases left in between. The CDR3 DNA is TGTGCCAGCAGCTGGGTGGGGGGCGAACAGCCCCAGCATTTT. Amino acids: CASSWVGGEQPQHF.

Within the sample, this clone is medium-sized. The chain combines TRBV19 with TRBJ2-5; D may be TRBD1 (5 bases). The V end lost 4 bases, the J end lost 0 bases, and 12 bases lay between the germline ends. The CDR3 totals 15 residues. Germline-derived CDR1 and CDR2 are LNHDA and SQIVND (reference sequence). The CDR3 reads CASSTRDRNQETQYF. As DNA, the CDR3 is TGTGCCAGTAGTACTCGAGACAGAAACCAAGAGACCCAGTACTTC. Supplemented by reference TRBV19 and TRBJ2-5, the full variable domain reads DGGITQSPKYLFRKEGQNVTLSCEQNLNHDAMYWYRQDPGQGLRLIYYSQIVNDFQKGDIAEGYSVSREKKESFPLTVTSAQKNPTAFYLCASSTRDRNQETQYFGPGTRLLVL.

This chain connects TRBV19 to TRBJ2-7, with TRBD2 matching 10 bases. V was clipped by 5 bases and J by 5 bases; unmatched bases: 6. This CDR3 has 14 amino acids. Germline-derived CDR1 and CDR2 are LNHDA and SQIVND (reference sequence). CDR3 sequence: CASSPPGTSDEQYF. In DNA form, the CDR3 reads TGTGCCAGTAGTCCCCCCGGGACTAGCGACGAGCAGTACTTC.

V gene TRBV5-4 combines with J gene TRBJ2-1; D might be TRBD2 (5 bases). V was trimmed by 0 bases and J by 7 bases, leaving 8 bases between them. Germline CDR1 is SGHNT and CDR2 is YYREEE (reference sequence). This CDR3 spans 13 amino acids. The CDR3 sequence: CASSLDWENEQFF. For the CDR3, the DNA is TGTGCCAGCAGCTTGGACTGGGAGAATGAGCAGTTCTTC.

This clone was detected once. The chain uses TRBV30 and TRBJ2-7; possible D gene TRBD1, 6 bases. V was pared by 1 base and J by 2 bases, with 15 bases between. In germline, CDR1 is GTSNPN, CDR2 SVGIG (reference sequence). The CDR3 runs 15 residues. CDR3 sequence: CAWSAGQHLAYEQYF. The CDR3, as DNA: TGTGCCTGGAGTGCCGGACAGCATTTAGCCTACGAGCAGTACTTC.

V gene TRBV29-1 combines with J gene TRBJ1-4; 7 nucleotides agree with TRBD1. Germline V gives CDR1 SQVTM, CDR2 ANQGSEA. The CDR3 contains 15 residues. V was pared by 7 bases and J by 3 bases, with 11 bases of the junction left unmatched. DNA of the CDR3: TGCAGCGCCGGGGCACAGGGGACGTCTAATGAAAAACTGTTTTTT. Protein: CSAGAQGTSNEKLFF.

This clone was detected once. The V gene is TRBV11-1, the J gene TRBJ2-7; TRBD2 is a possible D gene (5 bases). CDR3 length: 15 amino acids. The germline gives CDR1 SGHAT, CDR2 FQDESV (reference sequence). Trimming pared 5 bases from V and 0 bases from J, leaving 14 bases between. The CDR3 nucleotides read TGTGCCAGCAGCACCCGGGATACGATCTCCTACGAGCAGTACTTC. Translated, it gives CASSTRDTISYEQYF.

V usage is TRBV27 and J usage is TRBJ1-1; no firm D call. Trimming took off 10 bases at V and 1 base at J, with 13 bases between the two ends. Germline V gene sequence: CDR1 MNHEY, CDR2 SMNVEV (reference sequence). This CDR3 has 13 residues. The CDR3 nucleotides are TGTGCCACCCACCGAGAGTGGAACACTGAAGCTTTCTTT. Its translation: CATHREWNTEAFF.

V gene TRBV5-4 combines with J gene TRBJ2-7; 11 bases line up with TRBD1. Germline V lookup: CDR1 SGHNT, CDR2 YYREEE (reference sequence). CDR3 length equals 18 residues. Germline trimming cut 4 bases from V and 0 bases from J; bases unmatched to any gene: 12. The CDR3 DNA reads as TGTGCCAGCAGCCCGGGGGGACAGGGGGTTACCATCTCCTACGAGCAGTACTTC. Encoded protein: CASSPGGQGVTISYEQYF.

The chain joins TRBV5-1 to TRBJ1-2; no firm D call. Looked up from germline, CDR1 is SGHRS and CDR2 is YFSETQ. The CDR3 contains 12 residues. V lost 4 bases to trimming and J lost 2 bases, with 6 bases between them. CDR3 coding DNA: TGCGCCAGCAGCACTGACAACTATGGCTACACCTTC. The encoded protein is CASSTDNYGYTF.

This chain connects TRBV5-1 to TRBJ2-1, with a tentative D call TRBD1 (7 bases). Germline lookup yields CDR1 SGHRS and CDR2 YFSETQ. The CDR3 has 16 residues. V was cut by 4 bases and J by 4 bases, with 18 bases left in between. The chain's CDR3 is CASSRRDSPIYNEQFF. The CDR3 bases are TGCGCCAGCAGCCGGAGGGACAGCCCAATATACAATGAGCAGTTCTTC.

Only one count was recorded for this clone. CDR3 bases: TGTGCCAGCAGCCCCCGCGCTAGCGGGGGAGTGAACACAGATACGCAGTATTTT. Its protein product is CASSPRASGGVNTDTQYF. The chain joins TRBV9 to TRBJ2-3, with 10 nucleotides matching TRBD2. The CDR3 loop spans 18 amino acids. CDR1 and CDR2 from the germline V gene are SGDLS and YYNGEE. The V segment lost 4 bases and the J segment 2 bases; nucleotides outside the gene matches: 13.

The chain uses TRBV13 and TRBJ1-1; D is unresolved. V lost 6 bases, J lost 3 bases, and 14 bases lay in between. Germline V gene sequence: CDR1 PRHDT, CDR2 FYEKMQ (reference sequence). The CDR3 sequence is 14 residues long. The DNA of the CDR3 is TGTGCCAGCAGACTATGGTCCCCCTACACTGAAGCTTTCTTT. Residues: CASRLWSPYTEAFF.

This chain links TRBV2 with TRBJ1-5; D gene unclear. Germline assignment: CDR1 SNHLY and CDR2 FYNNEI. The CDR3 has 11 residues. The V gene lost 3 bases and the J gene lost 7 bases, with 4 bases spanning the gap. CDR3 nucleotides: TGTGCCAGCAGTGATGGGCAGCCCCAGCATTTT. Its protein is CASSDGQPQHF.

Here the CDR3 DNA reads TGTGCCAGCAGCTTCGGCCTGAGTAAGGACACTGAAGCTTTCTTT. Translation: CASSFGLSKDTEAFF. This chain links TRBV7-9 with TRBJ1-1; D remains ambiguous. Between the trimmed V and J ends, which lost 3 bases and 3 bases, there was a span of 14 bases. Germline V CDR1 and CDR2: SEHNR, FQNEAQ (reference sequence). CDR3 length equals 15 residues.